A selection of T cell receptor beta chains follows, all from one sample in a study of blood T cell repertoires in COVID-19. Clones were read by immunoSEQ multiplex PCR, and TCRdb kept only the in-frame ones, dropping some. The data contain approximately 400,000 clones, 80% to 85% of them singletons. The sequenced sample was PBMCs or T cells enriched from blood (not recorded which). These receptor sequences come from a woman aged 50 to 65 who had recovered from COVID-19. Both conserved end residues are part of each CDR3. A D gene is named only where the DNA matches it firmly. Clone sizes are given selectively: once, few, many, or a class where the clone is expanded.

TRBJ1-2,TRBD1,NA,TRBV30,CAWSARDRVNYGYTF
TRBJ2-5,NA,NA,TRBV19,CASSIRDTEETQYF
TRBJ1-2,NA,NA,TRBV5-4,CASSLLGANGYTF
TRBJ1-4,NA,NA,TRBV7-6,CASSPIGGAELFF
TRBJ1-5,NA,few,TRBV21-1,CASIPTTYLEQGTNKGNQPQHF
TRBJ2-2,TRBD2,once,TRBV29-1,CSVDRGEATGELFF
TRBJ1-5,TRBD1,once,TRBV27,CATSSGTGNQPQHF
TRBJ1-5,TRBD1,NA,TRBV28,CASSSRGTSNQPQHF
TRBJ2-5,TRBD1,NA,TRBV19,CASSIVMLGQQETQYF
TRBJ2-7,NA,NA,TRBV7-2,CASSLTQGLSYEQYF
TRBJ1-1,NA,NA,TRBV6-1,CASSEAVGLVAFF
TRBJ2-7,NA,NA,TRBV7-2,CASSTQQGGEQYF
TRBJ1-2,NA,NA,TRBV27,CATVGSRGYGYTF
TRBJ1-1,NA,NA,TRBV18,CASSPQGFGTRGTEAFF
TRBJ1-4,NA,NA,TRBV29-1,CSGFVGEKLFF
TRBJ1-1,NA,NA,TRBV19,CASREPGNTEAFF
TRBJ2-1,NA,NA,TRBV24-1,CATSDPGLNEQFF
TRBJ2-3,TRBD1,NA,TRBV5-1,CASSLGQGIPDTQYF
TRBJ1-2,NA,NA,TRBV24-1,CAPQSPLSGDYTF
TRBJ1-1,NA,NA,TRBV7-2,CASSLRANTEAFF
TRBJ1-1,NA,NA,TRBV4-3,CASSQVGGNTEAFF
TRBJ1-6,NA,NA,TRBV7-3,CASSLTTATASPLHF
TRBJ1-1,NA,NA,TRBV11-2,CASSFEGSWMGTEAFF
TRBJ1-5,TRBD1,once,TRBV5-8,CASSPGQGTNQPQHF
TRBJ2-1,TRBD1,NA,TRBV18,CASSPKTGGPDRFNEQFF
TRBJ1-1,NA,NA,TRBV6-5,CASRQNTEAFF
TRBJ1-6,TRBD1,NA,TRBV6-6,CASSFQPGQGMWGNSPLHF
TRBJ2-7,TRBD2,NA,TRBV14,CASSRRLASGAYEQYF
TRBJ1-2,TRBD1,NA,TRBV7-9,CASSPGQGAANYGYTF
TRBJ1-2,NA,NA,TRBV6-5,CASSNRPRAGDGYTF
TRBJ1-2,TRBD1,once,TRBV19,CANSATGTGLGYGYTF
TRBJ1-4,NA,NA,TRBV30,CAWVGAHNEKLFF
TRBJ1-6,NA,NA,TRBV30,CAWSLQGVYNSPLHF
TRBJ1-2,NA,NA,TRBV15,CATSRHRVGYGYTF
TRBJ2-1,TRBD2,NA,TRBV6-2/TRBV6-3,CASSYSGTRPYNEQFF
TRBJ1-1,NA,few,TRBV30,CAWSPDSRNTEAFF
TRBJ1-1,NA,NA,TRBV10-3,CAIGEGITEAFF
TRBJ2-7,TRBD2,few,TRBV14,CASSRAGGSPQYF
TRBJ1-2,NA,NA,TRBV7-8,CASSLSGDVLGGYTF
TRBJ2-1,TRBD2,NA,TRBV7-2,CASSSTLAGGGEQFF
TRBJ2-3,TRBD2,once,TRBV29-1,CSVSRTSGGGLAFTDTQYF
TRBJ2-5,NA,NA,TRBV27,CASSLQSRGETQYF
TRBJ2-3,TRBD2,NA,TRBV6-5,CASTSGGGTDTQYF
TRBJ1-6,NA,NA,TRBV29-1,CSVTLGGGNSPLHF
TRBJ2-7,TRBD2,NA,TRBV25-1,CAAGGDEQYF
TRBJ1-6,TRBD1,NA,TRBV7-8,CASSFGQGGSYNSPLHF
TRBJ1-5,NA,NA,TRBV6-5,CASSYSAGGQPQHF
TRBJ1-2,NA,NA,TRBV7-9,CASSLDREPFYGYTF
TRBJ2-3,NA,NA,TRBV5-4,CASSLGRQVQF
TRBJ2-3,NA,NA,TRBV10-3,CAIRLTSTDTQYF
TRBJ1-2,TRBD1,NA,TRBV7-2,CASSRGQPENYGYTF
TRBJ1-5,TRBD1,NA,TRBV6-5,CASSPRQGSNQPQHF
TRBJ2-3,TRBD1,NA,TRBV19,CATTSTGPPDTQYF
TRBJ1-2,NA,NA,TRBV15,CATSRAGQGNYGYTF
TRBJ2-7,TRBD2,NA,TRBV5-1,CASSPEGVAGYEQYF
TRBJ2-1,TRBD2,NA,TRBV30,CAWSTRLAGGFNEQFF
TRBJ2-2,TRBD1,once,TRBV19,CASSILRLQGGGELFF
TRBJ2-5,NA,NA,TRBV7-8,CASSLSGQETQYF
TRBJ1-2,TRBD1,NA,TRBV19,CASSRGGGTGLSYTF